The sequence of this T cell receptor (beta chain) was determined in a study of blood T cell repertoires in COVID-19. V lost 6 bases, J lost 6 bases, and 36 bases lay in between. The length of the CDR3 is 20 residues. CDR1 SGHTS and CDR2 YDEGEE come from the germline V gene. The table came from immunoSEQ multiplex PCR; TCRdb's copy has only in-frame clones and leaves some out. The sample contains 110,000 or so clones, approximately 88% of which appear only once. The chain employs TRBV5-8 and TRBJ1-2; D gene uncertain. This TCR came from a woman between 40 and 55 years old with acute or convalescent COVID-19. Sequencing used peripheral blood. This CDR3 is CASILYGLESGWSLRNGYTF. In DNA form, the CDR3 reads TGTGCCAGCATCCTATACGGCTTGGAGTCGGGGTGGTCCCTACGGAATGGCTACACCTTC.